This paragraph reports one TCR beta chain. Clones were read by immunoSEQ multiplex PCR, and TCRdb kept only the in-frame ones, dropping some. The repertoire includes roughly 310,000 clones, about 88% of them detected once, and over 8% sits in the top ten. These data come from a study of blood T cell repertoires in COVID-19. Across the whole study: Researchers got acute and convalescent COVID-19 samples from the United States, Italy and Spain.

Which cohort a participant joined came from the clinical history participants gave. The V end was cut by 6 bases, the J end by 1 base, with 12 bases between. CDR1 and CDR2 (germline): KGHDR, SFDVKD. The CDR3 consists of 14 residues. This receptor was taken from a woman aged 40 to 50 who had recovered from COVID-19. The sequenced sample was PBMCs or T cells enriched from blood (not recorded which). The rearrangement links TRBV24-1 to TRBJ2-7; TRBD2 is a possible D gene (5 bases). CDR3 residues: CATSKTGNSYEQYF. CDR3 coding DNA: TGTGCCACCAGTAAAACGGGGAATTCCTACGAGCAGTACTTC.